The rows below give T cell receptor beta chains drawn from one sample of a study of blood T cells in healthy people across ages. TCRdb re-analysed the 5' RACE reads in MiXCR, keeping a single row per CDR3 protein. In the table there are roughly 860,000 distinct CDR3 sequences, less than 80% of which are singletons. The sequenced sample was blood. These receptors all stem from a man younger than 40 in good health. Both conserved end residues are part of each CDR3. D genes are given only for firm matches. The size of a clone is reported for some rows only, either as once, few or many, or as a class for expanded clones.

len	v_gene	d_gene	j_gene	abundance	CDR3nt	CDR3aa
14	TRBV11-2	.	TRBJ2-7	.	TGTGCCAGCAGCTTAGAACTCGAAGGGTACGAGCAGTACTTC	CASSLELEGYEQYF
15	TRBV9	.	TRBJ2-1	.	TGTGCCAGCAGCGTAGATGCGGCCGATTACAATGAGCAGTTCTTC	CASSVDAADYNEQFF
13	TRBV27	.	TRBJ1-2	few	TGTGCCAGCAGCTCCCACCCCGCTGGGGGCTACACCTTC	CASSSHPAGGYTF
11	TRBV5-1	.	TRBJ2-5	many	TGTGCCAGCAGCGACCAAGAGACCCAGTACTTC	CASSDQETQYF
15	TRBV12-3/TRBV12-4	TRBD1	TRBJ2-7	.	TGTGCCAGCAGTTTATGGGCAGGGGGCGTACACGAGCAGTACTTC	CASSLWAGGVHEQYF
16	TRBV6-6	.	TRBJ1-5	.	TGTGCCAGCAGCCATGGCGGGGAACCGGGGTATCAGCCCCAGCATTTT	CASSHGGEPGYQPQHF
13	TRBV27	TRBD2	TRBJ2-7	.	TGTGCCAGCAGTATTTCCCGGGAGGACGAGCAGTACTTC	CASSISREDEQYF
15	TRBV4-2	TRBD2	TRBJ2-5	.	TGTGCCAGCAGCCAAGGAGCGGGGGGGCTTGAGACCCAGTACTTC	CASSQGAGGLETQYF
14	TRBV12-3/TRBV12-4	TRBD2	TRBJ2-2	few	TGTGCCAGCAGCCTTAGCGGGGGGGACGGGGAGCTGTTTTTT	CASSLSGGDGELFF
16	TRBV6-2/TRBV6-3	TRBD1	TRBJ1-4	.	TGTGCCAGCGCTCCGGGACAGGGGAATCGGAGAGAAAAACTGTTTTTT	CASAPGQGNRREKLFF
14	TRBV4-3	.	TRBJ1-2	.	TGCGCCAGCAGCCAAGTCGGGAATAACTATGGCTACACCTTC	CASSQVGNNYGYTF
11	TRBV20-1	.	TRBJ1-5	.	TGCAGTGCCAGAGTCGCAGCGTCTCAGCATTTT	CSARVAASQHF
15	TRBV20-1	.	TRBJ2-1	.	TGCAGTGCTAGAGCAAGGGACAAAATTTACAATGAGCAGTTCTTC	CSARARDKIYNEQFF
14	TRBV29-1	.	TRBJ2-7	.	TGCAGCGTTGGAGGCAGGTTAAGCTCCTACGAGCAGTACTTC	CSVGGRLSSYEQYF
15	TRBV25-1	.	TRBJ1-4	.	TGTGCCAGCAGTGAAACGACCACCCCAGGAGGAAAACTGTTTTTT	CASSETTTPGGKLFF
16	TRBV9	TRBD2	TRBJ2-5	once	TGTGCCAGCAGCACCCGGCGGGGGGAGATTCAAGAGACCCAGTACTTC	CASSTRRGEIQETQYF
12	TRBV5-6	.	TRBJ2-3	.	TGTGCCAGCAGCTCCCAGCCAGATACGCAGTATTTT	CASSSQPDTQYF
16	TRBV25-1	TRBD1	TRBJ2-5	.	TGTGCCAGCAGTGAGATTGCCGGGACAGGGGGAGAGACCCAGTACTTC	CASSEIAGTGGETQYF
14	TRBV29-1	.	TRBJ2-7	.	TGCAGCGTCCGGAGGCGGGACAGAGACAATGAGCAGTACTTC	CSVRRRDRDNEQYF
16	TRBV28	.	TRBJ1-1	.	TGTGCCAGCAGTTTAGCGGGATACCCATGGAACACTGAAGCTTTCTTT	CASSLAGYPWNTEAFF
16	TRBV21-1	.	TRBJ1-4	.	TGTGCCAGCAGCCGCCGTACGCGCCGGGTGGGGTTTGGACTGTTTTTT	CASSRRTRRVGFGLFF
14	TRBV18	.	TRBJ1-1	.	TGTGCCAGCTCACCACCAATCGTTGGGCCTGAAGCTTTCTTT	CASSPPIVGPEAFF
14	TRBV2	.	TRBJ2-1	.	TGTGCCAGCAGCTCACGGACAGATTACAGTGAGCAGTTCTTC	CASSSRTDYSEQFF
16	TRBV7-2	TRBD2	TRBJ2-5	few	TGTGCCAGCAGCTTAGTATTTAGCGGGGGGGCCGAGACCCAGTACTTC	CASSLVFSGGAETQYF
14	TRBV25-1	TRBD1	TRBJ1-2	.	TGTGCCAGCATTCCACAGGGGGCCGGGTATGGCTACACCTTC	CASIPQGAGYGYTF
13	TRBV27	TRBD1	TRBJ1-2	.	TGTGCCAGCAGTGTATACAGGGGTGCTGGCTACACCTTC	CASSVYRGAGYTF
14	TRBV2	TRBD1	TRBJ2-3	.	TGTGCCAGCAGTCAGGGACAGGAGGAAGATACGCAGTATTTT	CASSQGQEEDTQYF
13	TRBV15	.	TRBJ1-1	.	TGTGCCACCAGCCCCCGCGGGGGCACTGAAGCTTTCTTT	CATSPRGGTEAFF
16	TRBV9	.	TRBJ2-5	.	TGTGCCAGCAGCTTCGCTAGCGGGTCAGGGGGAGAGACCCAGTACTTC	CASSFASGSGGETQYF
15	TRBV27	TRBD1	TRBJ1-4	.	TGTGCCAGCAGTCCACGGTGGAGGGGGCTTGAAAAACTGTTTTTT	CASSPRWRGLEKLFF
14	TRBV20-1	.	TRBJ1-5	few	TGCAGTGCCCGCCGCCAGGCTCGCAATCAGCCCCAGCATTTT	CSARRQARNQPQHF
18	TRBV4-3	TRBD2	TRBJ2-3	.	TGCGCCAGCAGCCAAGGACAGGTAGCGGGGGGCGAGGGAGATACGCAGTATTTT	CASSQGQVAGGEGDTQYF
15	TRBV15	TRBD1	TRBJ1-5	.	TGTGCCACCAGTTGGGGACAGGGGCTCAATCAGCCCCAGCATTTT	CATSWGQGLNQPQHF
17	TRBV28	TRBD2	TRBJ2-7	once	TGTGCCAGCAGTTTCATCGAAACTAGCGGGAATTCCTACGAGCAGTACTTC	CASSFIETSGNSYEQYF
18	TRBV28	TRBD2	TRBJ2-1	.	TGTGCCAGCAGTTTATATTTTTCTGGGGGACTAGCGTCAGTTGAGCAGTTCTTC	CASSLYFSGGLASVEQFF
15	TRBV6-5	.	TRBJ2-5	.	TGTGCCAGCAGCCACACTCCAGGGCTCCAAGAGACCCAGTACTTC	CASSHTPGLQETQYF
14	TRBV6-6	.	TRBJ2-3	.	TGTGCCAGCAGCCCACTCGTGGGCACAGATACGCAGTATTTT	CASSPLVGTDTQYF
17	TRBV7-9	TRBD1	TRBJ2-7	.	TGTGCCAGCAGCAATACCGTACTCCGACAGGGCCCCTACGAGCAGTACTTC	CASSNTVLRQGPYEQYF
16	TRBV4-2	.	TRBJ2-5	few	TGTGCCAGCAGCCAAGAAGGAAATCGAGGGGGAGAGACCCAGTACTTC	CASSQEGNRGGETQYF
15	TRBV7-8	.	TRBJ2-5	.	TGTGCCAGCAGTTCTATTACCGGCATCGGGGAGACCCAGTACTTC	CASSSITGIGETQYF
16	TRBV9	.	TRBJ2-3	.	TGTGCCAGCAGCCCGAGAGGGGTGCTTAGCACAGATACGCAGTATTTT	CASSPRGVLSTDTQYF
16	TRBV20-1	.	TRBJ2-3	many	TGCAGTGCTATAACCACCTCGGGGGCCCGCACAGATACGCAGTATTTT	CSAITTSGARTDTQYF
14	TRBV4-2	.	TRBJ2-1	.	TGTGCCAGCAGCCAGGTATCGGACGGCGATGAGCAGTTCTTC	CASSQVSDGDEQFF
13	TRBV29-1	.	TRBJ2-3	.	TGCAGCGCTCCCCGGGGCGGCACAGATACGCAGTATTTT	CSAPRGGTDTQYF
16	TRBV2	.	TRBJ2-1	.	TGTGCCAGCAGCACCCCTACCGGGACACTGAACAATGAGCAGTTCTTC	CASSTPTGTLNNEQFF